The T cell receptor (beta chain) under discussion was sequenced for a study of blood T cell repertoires in COVID-19. As for the study in general: PBMCs, B-cell-depleted T cells, or T cells provided the cDNA or gDNA that made up the material.

As to this clone: The sample contains more than one DNA sequence encoding this CDR3.

Seattle patients were enrolled during active infection and followed longitudinally. Germline V CDR1 and CDR2: KGHDR, SFDVKD. This CDR3 is built from 13 residues. Deletions cut 3 bases from V and 4 bases from J, with 6 bases between. The protocol was immunoSEQ multiplex PCR, while the TCRdb copy is restricted to in-frame clones and leaves out a portion. The data show about 120,000 clones, approximately 85% seen once. The source material was peripheral blood. This clonotype was obtained from a man aged 25 to 40 with COVID-19, enrolled during active disease. This chain uses TRBV24-1 with TRBJ2-1; a weak D match, TRBD1 (6 bases). The CDR3 region is CATSDRGYNEQFF. For the CDR3, the DNA is TGTGCCACCAGTGATAGGGGGTACAATGAGCAGTTCTTC.